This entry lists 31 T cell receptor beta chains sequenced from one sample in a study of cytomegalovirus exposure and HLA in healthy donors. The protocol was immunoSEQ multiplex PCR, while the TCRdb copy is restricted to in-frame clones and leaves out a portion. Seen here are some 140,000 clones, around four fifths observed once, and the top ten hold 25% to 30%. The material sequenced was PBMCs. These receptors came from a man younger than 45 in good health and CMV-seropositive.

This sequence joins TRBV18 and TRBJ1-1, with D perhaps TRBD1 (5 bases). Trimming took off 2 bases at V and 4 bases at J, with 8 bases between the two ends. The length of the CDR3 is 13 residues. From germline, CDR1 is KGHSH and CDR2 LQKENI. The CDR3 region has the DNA TGTGCCAGCTCACCATCGGGGGGCACTGAAGCTTTCTTT. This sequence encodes CASSPSGGTEAFF.

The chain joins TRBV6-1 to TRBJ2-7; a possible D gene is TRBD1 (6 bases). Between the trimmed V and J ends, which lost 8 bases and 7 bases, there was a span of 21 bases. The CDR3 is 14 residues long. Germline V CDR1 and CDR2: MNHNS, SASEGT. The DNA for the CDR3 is TGTGCCAGCCGCTCCCCAGGGGCAATATCTGAGCAGTACTTC. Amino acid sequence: CASRSPGAISEQYF.

The CDR3 DNA reads as TGTGCCAGCGCGATCTCAGGGGGCGCCGGTGGTGCTTTCTTT. It codes for CASAISGGAGGAFF. This chain connects TRBV6-4 to TRBJ1-1, with 8 bases fitting TRBD1. CDR1 and CDR2 from the germline V gene are MRHNA and SNTAGT. Trimming removed 8 bases from V and 11 bases from J; junction bases left unmatched: 16. This CDR3 has 14 amino acids.

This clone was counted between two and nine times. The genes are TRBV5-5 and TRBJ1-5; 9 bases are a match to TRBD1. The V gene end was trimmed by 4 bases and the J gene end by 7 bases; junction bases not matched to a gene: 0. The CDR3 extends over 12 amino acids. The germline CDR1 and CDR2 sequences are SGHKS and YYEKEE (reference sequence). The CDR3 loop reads CASSGTGQPQHF. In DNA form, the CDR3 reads TGTGCCAGCAGCGGGACAGGGCAGCCCCAGCATTTT.

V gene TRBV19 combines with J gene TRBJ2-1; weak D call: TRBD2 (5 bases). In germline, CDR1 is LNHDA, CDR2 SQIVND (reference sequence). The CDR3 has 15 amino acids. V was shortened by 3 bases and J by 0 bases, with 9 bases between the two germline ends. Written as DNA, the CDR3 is TGTGCCAGTAGTATTCCAGCGGACTCCTACAATGAGCAGTTCTTC. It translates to CASSIPADSYNEQFF.

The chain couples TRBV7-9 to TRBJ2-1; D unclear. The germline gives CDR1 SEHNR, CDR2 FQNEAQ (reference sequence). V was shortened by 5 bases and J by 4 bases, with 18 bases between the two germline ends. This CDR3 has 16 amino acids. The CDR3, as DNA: TGTGCCAGCAGCACGGGTCCCATCGCGAGGTACAATGAGCAGTTCTTC. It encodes CASSTGPIARYNEQFF. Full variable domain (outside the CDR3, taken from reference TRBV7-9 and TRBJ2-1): DTGVSQNPRHKITKRGQNVTFRCDPISEHNRLYWYRQTLGQGPEFLTYFQNEAQLEKSRLLSDRFSAERPKGSFSTLEIQRTEQGDSAMYLCASSTGPIARYNEQFFGPGTRLTVL.

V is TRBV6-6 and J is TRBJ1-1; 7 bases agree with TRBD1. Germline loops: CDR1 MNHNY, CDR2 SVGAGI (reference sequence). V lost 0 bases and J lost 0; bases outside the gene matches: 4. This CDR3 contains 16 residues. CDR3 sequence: CASSYSPGQMNTEAFF. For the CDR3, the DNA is TGTGCCAGCAGTTACTCTCCGGGACAGATGAACACTGAAGCTTTCTTT.

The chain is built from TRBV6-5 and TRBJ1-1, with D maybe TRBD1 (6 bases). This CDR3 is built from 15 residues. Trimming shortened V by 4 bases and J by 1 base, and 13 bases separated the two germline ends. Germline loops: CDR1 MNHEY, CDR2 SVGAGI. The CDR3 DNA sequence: TGTGCCAGCAGTTCCGCCGGGACAAAGAACACTGAAGCTTTCTTT. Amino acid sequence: CASSSAGTKNTEAFF.

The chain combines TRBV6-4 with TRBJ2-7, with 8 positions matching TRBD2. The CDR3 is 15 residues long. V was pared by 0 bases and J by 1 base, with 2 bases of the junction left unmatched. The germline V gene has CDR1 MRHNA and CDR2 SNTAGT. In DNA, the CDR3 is TGTGCCAGCAGTGACTCGACGGGAGGGTCCTACGAGCAGTACTTC. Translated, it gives CASSDSTGGSYEQYF.

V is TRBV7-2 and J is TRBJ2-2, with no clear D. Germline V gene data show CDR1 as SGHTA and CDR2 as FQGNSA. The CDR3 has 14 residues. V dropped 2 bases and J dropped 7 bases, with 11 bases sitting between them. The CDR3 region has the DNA TGTGCCAGCAGCTTACACACCTCCGTCGGGGAGCTGTTTTTT. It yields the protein CASSLHTSVGELFF.

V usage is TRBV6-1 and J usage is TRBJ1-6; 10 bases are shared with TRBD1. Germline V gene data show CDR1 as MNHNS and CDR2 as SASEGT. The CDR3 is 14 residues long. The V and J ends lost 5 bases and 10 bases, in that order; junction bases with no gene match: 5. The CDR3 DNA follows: TGTGCCAGCAGTCCGACAGGGGGCGAGTCACCCCTCCACTTT. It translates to CASSPTGGESPLHF.

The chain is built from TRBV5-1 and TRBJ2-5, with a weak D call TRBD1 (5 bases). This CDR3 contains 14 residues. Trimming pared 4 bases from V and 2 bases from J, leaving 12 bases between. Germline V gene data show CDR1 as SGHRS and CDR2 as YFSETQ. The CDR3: CASSLTAGQETQYF. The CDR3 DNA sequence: TGCGCCAGCAGCCTAACCGCAGGGCAAGAGACCCAGTACTTC.

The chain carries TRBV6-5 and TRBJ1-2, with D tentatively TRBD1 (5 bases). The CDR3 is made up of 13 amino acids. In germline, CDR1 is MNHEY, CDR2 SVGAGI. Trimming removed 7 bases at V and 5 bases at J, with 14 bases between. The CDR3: CASKISGGYGYTF. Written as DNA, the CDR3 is TGTGCCAGCAAGATCAGTGGGGGGTATGGCTACACCTTC.

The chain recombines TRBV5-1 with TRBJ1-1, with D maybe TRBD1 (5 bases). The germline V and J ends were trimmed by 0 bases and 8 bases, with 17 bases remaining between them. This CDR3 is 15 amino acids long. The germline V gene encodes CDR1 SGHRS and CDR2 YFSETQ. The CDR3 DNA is TGCGCCAGCAGCTTGGTGCGGCAGGGATACGGCGAAGCTTTCTTT. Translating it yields CASSLVRQGYGEAFF.

CDR3 sequence (DNA): TGTGCCAGCAGCTTAAGAGCGGAAGAGACCCAGTACTTC. Translation gives CASSLRAEETQYF. J is TRBJ2-5 and V is TRBV7-2; D might be TRBD2 (5 bases). V was clipped by 2 bases and J by 3 bases, with 7 bases between them. Germline V gene sequence: CDR1 SGHTA, CDR2 FQGNSA. The length of the CDR3 is 13 residues.

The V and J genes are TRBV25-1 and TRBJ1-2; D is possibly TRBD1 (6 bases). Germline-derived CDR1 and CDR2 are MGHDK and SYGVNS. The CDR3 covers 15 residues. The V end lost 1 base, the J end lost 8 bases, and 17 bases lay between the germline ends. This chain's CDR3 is CASSELPGGIGGYTF. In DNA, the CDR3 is TGTGCCAGCAGTGAATTGCCTGGGGGCATTGGAGGCTACACCTTC.

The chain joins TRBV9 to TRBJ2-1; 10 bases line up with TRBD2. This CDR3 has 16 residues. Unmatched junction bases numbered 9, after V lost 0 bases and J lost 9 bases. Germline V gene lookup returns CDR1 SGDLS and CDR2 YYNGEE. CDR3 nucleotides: TGTGCCAGCAGCGTAGATCCAGCGGGGGGGCTAGGTGAGCAGTTCTTC. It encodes CASSVDPAGGLGEQFF. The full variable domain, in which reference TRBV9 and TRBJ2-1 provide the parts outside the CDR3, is DSGVTQTPKHLITATGQRVTLRCSPRSGDLSVYWYQQSLDQGLQFLIQYYNGEERAKGNILERFSAQQFPDLHSELNLSSLELGDSALYFCASSVDPAGGLGEQFFGPGTRLTVL.

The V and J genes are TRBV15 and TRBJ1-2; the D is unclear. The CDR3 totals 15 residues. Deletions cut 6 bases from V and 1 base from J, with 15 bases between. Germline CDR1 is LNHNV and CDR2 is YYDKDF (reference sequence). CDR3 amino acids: CATRAQPDFNYGYTF. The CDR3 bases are TGTGCCACCAGGGCACAGCCGGATTTTAACTATGGCTACACCTTC.

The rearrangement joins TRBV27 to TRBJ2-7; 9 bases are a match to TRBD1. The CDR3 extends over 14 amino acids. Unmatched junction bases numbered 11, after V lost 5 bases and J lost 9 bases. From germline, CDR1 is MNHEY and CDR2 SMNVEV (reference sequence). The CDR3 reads CASSTSGTGIGQYF. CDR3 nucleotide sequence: TGTGCCAGCAGTACCTCCGGGACAGGGATCGGGCAGTACTTC.

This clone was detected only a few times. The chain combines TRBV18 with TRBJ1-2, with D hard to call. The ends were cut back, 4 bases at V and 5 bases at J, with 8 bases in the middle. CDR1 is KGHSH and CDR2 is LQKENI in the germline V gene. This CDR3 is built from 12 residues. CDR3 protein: CASSLDLYGYTF. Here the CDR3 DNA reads TGTGCCAGCTCACTAGATTTATATGGCTACACCTTC.

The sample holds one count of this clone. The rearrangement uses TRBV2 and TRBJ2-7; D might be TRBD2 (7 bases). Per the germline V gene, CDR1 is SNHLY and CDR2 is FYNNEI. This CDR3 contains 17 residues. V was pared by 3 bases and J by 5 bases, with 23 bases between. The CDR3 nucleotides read TGTGCCAGCAGTGATGGGTCCAGGTGGGGGGGCGGAAACGAGCAGTACTTC. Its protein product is CASSDGSRWGGGNEQYF.

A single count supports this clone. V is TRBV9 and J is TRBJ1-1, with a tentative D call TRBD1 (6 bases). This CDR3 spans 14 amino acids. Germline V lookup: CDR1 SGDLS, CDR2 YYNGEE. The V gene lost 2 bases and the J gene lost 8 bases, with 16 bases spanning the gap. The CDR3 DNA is TGTGCCAGCAGCGTGACATTAGGGGGATTCGAAGCTTTCTTT. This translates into CASSVTLGGFEAFF.

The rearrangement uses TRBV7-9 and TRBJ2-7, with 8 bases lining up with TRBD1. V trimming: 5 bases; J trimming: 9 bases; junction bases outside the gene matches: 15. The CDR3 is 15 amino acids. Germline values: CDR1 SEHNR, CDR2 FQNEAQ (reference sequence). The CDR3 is CASSPRTGLDFGQYF. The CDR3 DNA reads TGTGCCAGCAGCCCTAGGACAGGGCTGGATTTTGGGCAGTACTTC.

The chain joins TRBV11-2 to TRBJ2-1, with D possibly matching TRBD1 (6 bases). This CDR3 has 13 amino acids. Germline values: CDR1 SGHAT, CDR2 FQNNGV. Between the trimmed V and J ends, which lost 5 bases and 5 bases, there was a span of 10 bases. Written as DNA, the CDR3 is TGTGCCAGCAGCCTCAACAGGGACAATGAGCAGTTCTTC. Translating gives CASSLNRDNEQFF.

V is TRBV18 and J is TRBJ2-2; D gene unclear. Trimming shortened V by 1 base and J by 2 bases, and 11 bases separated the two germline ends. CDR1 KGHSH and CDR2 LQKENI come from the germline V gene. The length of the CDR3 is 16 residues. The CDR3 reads CASSPLRTANTGELFF. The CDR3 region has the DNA TGTGCCAGCTCACCACTAAGAACAGCCAACACCGGGGAGCTGTTTTTT.

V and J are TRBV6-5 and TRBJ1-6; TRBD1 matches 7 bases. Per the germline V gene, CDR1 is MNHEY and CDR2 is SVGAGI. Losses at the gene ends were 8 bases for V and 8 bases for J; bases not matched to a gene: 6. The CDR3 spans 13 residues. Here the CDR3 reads CASRQGGDSPLHF. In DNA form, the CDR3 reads TGTGCCAGCCGACAGGGCGGGGATTCACCCCTCCACTTT.

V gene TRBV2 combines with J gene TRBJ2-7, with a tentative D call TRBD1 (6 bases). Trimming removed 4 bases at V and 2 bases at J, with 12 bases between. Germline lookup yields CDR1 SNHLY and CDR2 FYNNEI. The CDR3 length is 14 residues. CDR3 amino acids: CASSVTGLPYEQYF. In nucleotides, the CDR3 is TGTGCCAGCAGTGTGACAGGCCTACCCTACGAGCAGTACTTC. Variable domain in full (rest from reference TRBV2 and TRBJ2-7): EPEVTQTPSHQVTQMGQEVILRCVPISNHLYFYWYRQILGQKVEFLVSFYNNEISEKSEIFDDQFSVERPDGSNFTLKIRSTKLEDSAMYFCASSVTGLPYEQYFGPGTRLTVT.

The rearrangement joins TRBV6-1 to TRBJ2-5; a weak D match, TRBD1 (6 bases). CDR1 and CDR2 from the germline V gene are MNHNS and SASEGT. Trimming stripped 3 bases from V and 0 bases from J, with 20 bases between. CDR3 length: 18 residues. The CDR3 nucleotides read TGTGCCAGCAGTGACCCAGGGGAGTCTGGGGGTTACCAAGAGACCCAGTACTTC. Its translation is CASSDPGESGGYQETQYF.

Written as DNA, the CDR3 is TGTGCCAGCAGCGTAGATGGGGCCATCAACATTCAGTACTTC. Translated, it gives CASSVDGAINIQYF. This chain joins TRBV9 and TRBJ2-4, with D perhaps TRBD1 (5 bases). CDR1 SGDLS and CDR2 YYNGEE come from the germline V gene. Between the trimmed V and J ends, which lost 0 bases and 7 bases, there was a span of 11 bases. The CDR3 loop spans 14 amino acids.

CDR3: CAWGNSQGAITEAFF. CDR3 coding DNA: TGTGCCTGGGGCAATTCGCAGGGGGCGATCACTGAAGCTTTCTTT. This chain uses TRBV30 with TRBJ1-1; 8 bases map to TRBD1. The CDR3 spans 15 residues. Germline V gives CDR1 GTSNPN, CDR2 SVGIG (reference sequence). The trim removed 5 bases at V and 4 bases at J, leaving 12 bases unmatched.

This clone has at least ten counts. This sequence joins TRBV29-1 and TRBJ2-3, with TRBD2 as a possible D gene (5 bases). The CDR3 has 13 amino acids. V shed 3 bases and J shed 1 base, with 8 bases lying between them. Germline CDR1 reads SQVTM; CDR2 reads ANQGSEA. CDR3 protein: CSVDAGGTDTQYF. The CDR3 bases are TGCAGCGTTGATGCGGGTGGCACAGATACGCAGTATTTT.